One and the same sample provided the 10 T cell receptor beta chains below, sequenced in a study of blood T cell repertoires in COVID-19. The protocol was immunoSEQ multiplex PCR, while the TCRdb copy is restricted to in-frame clones and leaves out a portion. Of a few hundred thousand clones listed, nearly 90% are singletons. Sequenced material: PBMCs or T cells enriched from blood (not recorded which). All receptors derive from a woman aged 18-29 years who had been exposed to COVID-19.

This chain uses TRBV10-3 with TRBJ2-4; 7 bases map to TRBD1. Germline CDR1 is ENHRY and CDR2 is SYGVKD. The V segment lost 2 bases and the J segment 1 base; nucleotides outside the gene matches: 5. The CDR3 contains 16 residues. The CDR3 protein is CAISEGATGAKNIQYF. The CDR3 nucleotides read TGTGCCATCAGTGAGGGGGCGACAGGGGCCAAAAACATTCAGTACTTC.

The rearrangement joins TRBV29-1 to TRBJ1-2, with no clear D. V lost 0 bases to trimming and J lost 7 bases, with 9 bases between them. CDR1 is SQVTM, CDR2 ANQGSEA, per germline. The CDR3 loop spans 12 amino acids. The DNA for the CDR3 is TGCAGCGTTGAAGATCCCTCCGGTGGCTACACCTTC. Encoded protein: CSVEDPSGGYTF. The full variable domain, with the rest looked up from reference TRBV29-1 and TRBJ1-2, is SAVISQKPSRDICQRGTSLTIQCQVDSQVTMMFWYRQQPGQSLTLIATANQGSEATYESGFVIDKFPISRPNLTFSTLTVSNMSPEDSSIYLCSVEDPSGGYTFGSGTRLTVV.

Points on this clone: The same CDR3 arises from other DNA sequences in this sample as well. The CDR3: CASSLVPSSGNTIYF. Written as DNA, the CDR3 is TGTGCCAGCAGCTTAGTTCCGAGCTCTGGAAACACCATATATTTT. The rearrangement links TRBV7-9 to TRBJ1-3; D gene unclear. CDR3 length: 15 amino acids. The V and J ends lost 1 base and 0 bases respectively, with 7 bases between them. Germline V lookup: CDR1 SEHNR, CDR2 FQNEAQ (reference sequence).

This clone was observed a single time. The gene calls are TRBV6-5 and TRBJ2-1; D ambiguous. V was pared by 5 bases and J by 8 bases, with 10 bases between. The V gene's germline CDR1 is MNHEY and CDR2 SVGAGI. This CDR3 is 12 amino acids long. CDR3 in amino acids: CASSPLSDEQFF. The CDR3, as DNA: TGTGCCAGCAGTCCCCTCTCTGATGAGCAGTTCTTC.

The chain joins TRBV5-1 to TRBJ2-4; 8 nucleotides agree with TRBD2. This CDR3 has 14 amino acids. V shed 4 bases, J shed 5 bases, and the junction held 5 bases outside the gene matches. Germline loops: CDR1 SGHRS, CDR2 YFSETQ. DNA of the CDR3: TGCGCCAGCAGCAGAGCGGGAGCTGAAAACATTCAGTACTTC. This codes for CASSRAGAENIQYF.

The chain recombines TRBV15 with TRBJ2-3; 11 bases agree with TRBD1. V was clipped by 3 bases and J by 1 base; unmatched bases: 3. CDR1 and CDR2 (germline): LNHNV, YYDKDF (reference sequence). There are 16 residues in the CDR3. In DNA, the CDR3 is TGTGCCACCAGCAGGGACAGGGGGCTAGGCACAGATACGCAGTATTTT. Translation gives CATSRDRGLGTDTQYF.

The rearrangement uses TRBV19 and TRBJ2-2, with 8 bases aligning to TRBD1. The V segment lost 6 bases and the J segment 1 base; nucleotides outside the gene matches: 1. The CDR3 runs to 14 residues. Germline V gene lookup returns CDR1 LNHDA and CDR2 SQIVND (reference sequence). Written as DNA, the CDR3 is TGTGCCAGTAGGGGGACAGGGAACACCGGGGAGCTGTTTTTT. Its translation is CASRGTGNTGELFF.

The J gene is TRBJ2-2, the V gene TRBV7-9, with 12 bases matching TRBD2. V shed 0 bases, J shed 6 bases, and the junction held 8 bases outside the gene matches. The CDR3 contains 18 residues. In germline, CDR1 is SEHNR, CDR2 FQNEAQ (reference sequence). The CDR3 is CASSLAASGRAIAGELFF. The CDR3, as DNA: TGTGCCAGCAGCTTAGCAGCTAGCGGGAGGGCCATTGCCGGGGAGCTGTTTTTT.

The chain carries TRBV19 and TRBJ2-7; 8 bases are a match to TRBD2. Germline V gives CDR1 LNHDA, CDR2 SQIVND (reference sequence). Trimming cost V 3 bases and J 3 bases; bases outside gene matches: 7. This CDR3 region has 15 residues. The CDR3 here is CASSIGGLEGYEQYF. The CDR3, as DNA: TGTGCCAGTAGTATTGGGGGACTAGAAGGCTACGAGCAGTACTTC.

The chain uses TRBV11-2 and TRBJ2-5, with 8 positions matching TRBD1. V lost 6 bases and J lost 2; bases outside the gene matches: 5. Per the germline V gene, CDR1 is SGHAT and CDR2 is FQNNGV. The CDR3 is 14 residues long. In DNA form, the CDR3 reads TGTGCCAGCAGTCGGGACAGGTTACAAGAGACCCAGTACTTC. This encodes CASSRDRLQETQYF.